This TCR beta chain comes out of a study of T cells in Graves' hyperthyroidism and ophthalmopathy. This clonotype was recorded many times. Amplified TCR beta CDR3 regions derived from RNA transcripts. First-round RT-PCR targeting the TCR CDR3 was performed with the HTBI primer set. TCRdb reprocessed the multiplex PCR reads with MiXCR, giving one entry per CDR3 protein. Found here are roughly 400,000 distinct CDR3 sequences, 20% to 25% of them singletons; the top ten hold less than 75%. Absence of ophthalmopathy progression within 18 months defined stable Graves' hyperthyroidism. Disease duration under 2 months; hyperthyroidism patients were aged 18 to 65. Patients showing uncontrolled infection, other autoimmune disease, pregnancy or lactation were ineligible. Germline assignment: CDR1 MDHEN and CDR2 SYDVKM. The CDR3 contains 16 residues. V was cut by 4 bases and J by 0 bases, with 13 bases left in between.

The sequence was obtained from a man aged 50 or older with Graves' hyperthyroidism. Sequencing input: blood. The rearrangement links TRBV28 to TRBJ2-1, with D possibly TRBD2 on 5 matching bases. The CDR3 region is CASSSFSASSYNEQFF. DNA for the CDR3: TGTGCCAGCAGTTCCTTTAGCGCGAGCTCCTACAATGAGCAGTTCTTC. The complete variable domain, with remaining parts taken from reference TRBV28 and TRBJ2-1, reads DVKVTQSSRYLVKRTGEKVFLECVQDMDHENMFWYRQDPGLGLRLIYFSYDVKMKEKGDIPEGYSVSREKKERFSLILESASTNQTSMYLCASSSFSASSYNEQFFGPGTRLTVL.